The rows below give T cell receptor beta chains drawn from one sample of a study of post-analysis software for immune sequencing data. Each CDR3 protein gets one entry after TCRdb re-called the PCR reads with MiXCR. This sample carries hundreds of thousands of distinct CDR3 sequences, 30% to 45% of them seen once, and the ten largest clones take 13%. Sequencing was done on a sample of blood. The receptors were sampled from a girl aged 5 to 17 with multiple sclerosis. CDR3s include the opening cysteine and the closing phenylalanine or tryptophan. A D gene is named only where the DNA matches it firmly. Rows give clone size only sometimes, using once, few, many, or a class for an expanded clone.

j_call | v_call | clone_size | cdr3_length | d_call | cdr3_aa | cdr3_nt
TRBJ1-1 | TRBV4-2 | . | 13 | . | CATRGEGVTEAFF | TGTGCCACCCGAGGGGAGGGGGTCACTGAAGCTTTCTTT
TRBJ2-7 | TRBV9 | . | 14 | . | CASSVVGSSYEQYF | TGTGCCAGCAGCGTAGTGGGTAGCTCCTACGAGCAGTACTTC
TRBJ2-3 | TRBV27 | . | 16 | TRBD1 | CASSLSIHRGTDTQYF | TGTGCCAGCAGTTTATCGATACACAGGGGAACAGATACGCAGTATTTT
TRBJ2-7 | TRBV12-3/TRBV12-4 | few | 11 | . | CASSIRYEQYF | TGTGCCAGCAGTATCCGGTACGAGCAGTACTTC
TRBJ2-1 | TRBV6-5 | few | 17 | . | CASSYPGGRGRNNEQFF | TGTGCCAGCAGTTATCCCGGGGGGCGGGGGCGAAACAATGAGCAGTTCTTC
TRBJ2-5 | TRBV9 | . | 13 | . | CASSVQPQEAQYF | TGTGCCAGCAGCGTACAACCTCAAGAGGCCCAGTACTTC
TRBJ2-7 | TRBV20-1 | few | 15 | TRBD1 | CSARLLTGVGYEQYF | TGCAGTGCTAGACTACTGACAGGGGTAGGCTACGAGCAGTACTTC
TRBJ1-5 | TRBV20-1 | many | 15 | TRBD1 | CSAKKGGQWNQPQHF | TGCAGTGCTAAAAAGGGGGGACAGTGGAATCAGCCCCAGCATTTT
TRBJ2-1 | TRBV7-9 | . | 19 | . | CASSLKPDEPLLGRNEQFF | TGTGCCAGCAGCTTAAAACCCGACGAACCGCTTCTCGGTCGCAATGAGCAGTTCTTC
TRBJ2-5 | TRBV6-5 | . | 13 | TRBD1 | CASSYDRGETQYF | TGTGCCAGCAGCTACGACAGGGGGGAGACCCAGTACTTC
TRBJ2-6 | TRBV5-1 | . | 16 | TRBD1 | CASRPLDRAGANVLTF | TGCGCCAGCAGACCCCTCGACAGGGCTGGGGCCAACGTCCTGACTTTC
TRBJ2-7 | TRBV5-1 | . | 13 | TRBD2 | CASMVAGGYEQYF | TGCGCCAGCATGGTAGCGGGGGGATACGAGCAGTACTTC
TRBJ2-5 | TRBV5-1 | . | 15 | . | CASSSGQEGGETQYF | TGCGCCAGCAGCTCTGGACAAGAAGGGGGGGAGACCCAGTACTTC
TRBJ2-2 | TRBV4-2 | . | 16 | . | CASSQSGLLNTGELFF | TGTGCCAGCAGCCAATCCGGACTTCTCAACACCGGGGAGCTGTTTTTT
TRBJ2-7 | TRBV18 | . | 18 | . | CASSPPIGVNREYYEQYF | TGTGCCAGCTCACCACCGATCGGAGTGAACAGGGAGTACTACGAGCAGTACTTC
TRBJ1-5 | TRBV5-1 | . | 18 | . | CASRGGQPSLSGNQPQHF | TGCGCCAGCAGAGGTGGGCAGCCGTCCCTTAGCGGCAATCAGCCCCAGCATTTT
TRBJ2-1 | TRBV2 | . | 14 | . | CASRRASAENEQFF | TGTGCCAGCAGAAGGGCTAGCGCAGAGAATGAGCAGTTCTTC
TRBJ2-7 | TRBV7-8 | few | 11 | . | CATGQLSEQYF | TGTGCCACGGGCCAGCTCTCCGAGCAGTACTTC
TRBJ2-3 | TRBV10-3 | . | 15 | TRBD2 | CAISESAGGTDTQYF | TGTGCCATCAGTGAGTCGGCGGGGGGCACAGATACGCAGTATTTT
TRBJ1-1 | TRBV5-5 | . | 13 | . | CASSWRQGTEAFF | TGTGCCAGCAGCTGGCGGCAGGGCACTGAAGCTTTCTTT
TRBJ1-1 | TRBV20-1 | . | 11 | TRBD1 | CSAHRGAEAFF | TGCAGTGCCCACAGGGGAGCAGAAGCTTTCTTT
TRBJ2-7 | TRBV12-3/TRBV12-4 | . | 15 | TRBD2 | CASSPKGLDIYEQYF | TGTGCCAGCAGTCCCAAAGGACTAGACATCTACGAGCAGTACTTC
TRBJ2-7 | TRBV25-1 | . | 14 | . | CASSEFGGAYEQYF | TGTGCCAGCAGTGAATTTGGAGGGGCCTACGAGCAGTACTTC
TRBJ1-2 | TRBV12-3/TRBV12-4 | once | 12 | TRBD1 | CARTTGNYGYTF | TGTGCCAGGACGACAGGGAACTATGGCTACACCTTC
TRBJ2-7 | TRBV15 | few | 14 | TRBD1 | CATSRLTGEGEQYF | TGTGCCACCAGCAGACTGACAGGGGAAGGGGAGCAGTACTTC
TRBJ1-5 | TRBV12-3/TRBV12-4 | . | 14 | TRBD1 | CASSFDRADQPQHF | TGTGCCAGCAGTTTCGACAGGGCGGATCAGCCCCAGCATTTT
TRBJ2-2 | TRBV5-1 | . | 15 | TRBD1 | CASSLQGAMNGELFF | TGCGCCAGCAGCCTACAGGGGGCAATGAACGGGGAGCTGTTTTTT
TRBJ2-3 | TRBV6-4 | . | 13 | . | CASSEQRTDTQYF | TGTGCCAGCAGTGAACAGCGCACAGATACGCAGTATTTT
TRBJ1-4 | TRBV28 | . | 16 | . | CATNFVGAMGNEKLFF | TGTGCCACAAACTTCGTAGGGGCAATGGGAAATGAAAAACTGTTTTTT
TRBJ2-5 | TRBV7-9 | . | 12 | TRBD2 | CASTSGGHEQYF | TGTGCCAGCACTAGCGGGGGGCATGAGCAGTACTTC
TRBJ2-1 | TRBV6-2/TRBV6-3 | . | 16 | . | CASSHLGGNLYNEQFF | TGTGCCAGCAGTCACTTAGGGGGGAATTTGTACAATGAGCAGTTCTTC
TRBJ1-5 | TRBV4-3 | . | 14 | TRBD1 | CASSQRTGTQPRHF | TGCGCCAGCAGTCAGAGGACAGGGACTCAGCCCCGGCATTTT
TRBJ2-3 | TRBV28 | few | 17 | TRBD1 | CASSRWTGKDGTDTQYF | TGTGCCAGCAGTCGATGGACAGGGAAGGACGGCACAGATACGCAGTATTTT
TRBJ2-1 | TRBV7-9 | few | 13 | . | CASSSQGDNEQFF | TGTGCCAGCAGCTCACAGGGCGACAATGAGCAGTTCTTC
TRBJ2-1 | TRBV6-1 | few | 14 | TRBD2 | CASSEALLSGGQFF | TGTGCCAGCAGTGAAGCGCTTCTGAGCGGGGGTCAGTTCTTC
TRBJ2-7 | TRBV12-3/TRBV12-4 | . | 14 | . | CASRLGRMDYEQYF | TGTGCCAGCAGGTTGGGCCGAATGGACTACGAGCAGTACTTC
TRBJ1-1 | TRBV7-8 | . | 15 | . | CTNSPWGRTRTEAFF | TGTACCAACTCCCCCTGGGGGAGAACGAGGACTGAAGCTTTCTTT
TRBJ2-6 | TRBV9 | . | 17 | TRBD2 | CASSLRGGLSGANVRTF | TGTGCCAGCAGCTTAAGGGGAGGGCTCTCTGGGGCCAACGTCCGGACTTTC
TRBJ1-1 | TRBV6-2/TRBV6-3 | few | 12 | . | CASSNRGAEAFF | TGTGCCAGCAGCAACCGAGGGGCTGAAGCTTTCTTT
TRBJ2-7 | TRBV7-3 | few | 11 | . | CAIFALYEQYF | TGTGCCATCTTCGCTTTATACGAGCAGTACTTC
TRBJ1-6 | TRBV5-1 | . | 16 | . | CASSLDLGVSSSPLHF | TGCGCCAGCAGCTTGGATCTGGGGGTGTCTAGTTCACCCCTCCACTTT
TRBJ1-1 | TRBV6-1 | . | 17 | . | CASSRERDPIMNTEAFF | TGTGCCAGCAGCCGAGAGAGGGACCCAATTATGAACACTGAAGCTTTCTTT
TRBJ2-3 | TRBV7-2 | . | 14 | TRBD1 | CASRVDRETDTQYF | TGTGCCAGCAGAGTAGACAGGGAAACAGATACGCAGTATTTT
TRBJ1-4 | TRBV7-9 | once | 14 | TRBD1 | CASSLQGLGEKLFF | TGTGCCAGCAGCCTACAGGGGCTCGGTGAAAAACTGTTTTTT
TRBJ2-7 | TRBV27 | few | 13 | . | CASSLTKSYEQYF | TGTGCCAGCAGTTTGACAAAAAGCTACGAGCAGTACTTC
TRBJ2-7 | TRBV3-1 | . | 12 | . | CASSAQGGEQYF | TGTGCCAGCAGCGCGCAGGGTGGAGAGCAGTACTTC
TRBJ1-1 | TRBV5-5 | . | 14 | TRBD1 | CASSWLRGRTEAFF | TGTGCCAGCAGCTGGCTCAGGGGGCGGACTGAAGCTTTCTTT
TRBJ2-1 | TRBV28 | . | 16 | TRBD2 | CASSFDPSGGQDEQFF | TGTGCCAGCAGTTTCGACCCTAGCGGGGGGCAAGATGAGCAGTTCTTC
TRBJ2-1 | TRBV10-3 | . | 11 | . | CAISEINEQFF | TGTGCCATCAGTGAGATCAATGAGCAGTTCTTC
TRBJ2-7 | TRBV5-1 | . | 14 | . | CASSPGSAIYEQYF | TGCGCCAGCAGCCCAGGGTCCGCAATCTACGAGCAGTACTTC
TRBJ2-7 | TRBV7-9 | . | 14 | . | CASSVTGLIHEQYF | TGTGCCAGCAGCGTTACAGGGTTGATCCACGAGCAGTACTTC
TRBJ2-1 | TRBV5-1 | few | 15 | TRBD2 | CASSLERGSANEQFF | TGCGCCAGCAGCTTGGAGCGGGGGTCCGCGAATGAGCAGTTCTTC
TRBJ1-5 | TRBV7-2 | . | 17 | . | CASSLVPIQYSNQPQHF | TGTGCCAGCAGCTTAGTCCCGATTCAGTATAGCAATCAGCCCCAGCATTTT